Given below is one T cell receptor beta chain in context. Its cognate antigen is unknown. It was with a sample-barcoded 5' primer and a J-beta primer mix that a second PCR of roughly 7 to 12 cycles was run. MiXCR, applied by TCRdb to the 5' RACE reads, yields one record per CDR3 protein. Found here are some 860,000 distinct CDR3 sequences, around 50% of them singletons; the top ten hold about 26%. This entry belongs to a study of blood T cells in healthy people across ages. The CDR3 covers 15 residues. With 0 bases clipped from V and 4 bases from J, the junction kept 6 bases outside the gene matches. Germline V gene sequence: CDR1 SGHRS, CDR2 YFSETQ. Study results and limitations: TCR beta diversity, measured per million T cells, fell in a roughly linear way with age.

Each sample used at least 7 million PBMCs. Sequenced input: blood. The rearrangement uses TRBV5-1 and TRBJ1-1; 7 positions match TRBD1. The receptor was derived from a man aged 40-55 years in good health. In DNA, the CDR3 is TGCGCCAGCAGCTTGGGGGCAGGGGGGAGCACTGAAGCTTTCTTT. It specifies CASSLGAGGSTEAFF.